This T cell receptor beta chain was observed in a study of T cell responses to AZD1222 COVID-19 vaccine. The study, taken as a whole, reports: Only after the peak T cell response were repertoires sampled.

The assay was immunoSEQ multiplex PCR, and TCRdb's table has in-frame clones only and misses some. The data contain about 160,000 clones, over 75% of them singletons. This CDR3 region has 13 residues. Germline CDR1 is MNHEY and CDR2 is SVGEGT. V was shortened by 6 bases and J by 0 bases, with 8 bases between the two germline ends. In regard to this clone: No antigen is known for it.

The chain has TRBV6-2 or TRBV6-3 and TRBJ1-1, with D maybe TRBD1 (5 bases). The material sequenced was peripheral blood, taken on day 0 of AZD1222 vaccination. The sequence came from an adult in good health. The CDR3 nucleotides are TGTGCCAGCAGCTCACAGGTGAACACTGAAGCTTTCTTT. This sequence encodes CASSSQVNTEAFF.